This TCR beta chain was obtained from a study of blood T cell repertoires in COVID-19. About the study: COVID-19 samples from acute and convalescent phases originated in the United States, Italy and Spain. T cells, B-cell-depleted T cells, or PBMCs supplied cDNA or gDNA.

This clone was seen just once. Participants reported their clinical history, and cohort assignment relied on those reports. Recovery meant two consecutive negative NP/OP PCR tests, professional clearance, or resolved symptoms. The assay was immunoSEQ multiplex PCR, and TCRdb's table has in-frame clones only and misses some. The table includes 310,000 or so clones, about nine tenths detected once. Sequencing used PBMCs or T cells enriched from blood (not recorded which). The sequence derives from a woman between 18 and 29 years old who had recovered from COVID-19.

This CDR3 is CASSAGGALAGGPGYEQYF. The CDR3 bases are TGTGCCAGCAGCGCAGGCGGCGCGTTAGCGGGAGGGCCTGGCTACGAGCAGTACTTC. V gene TRBV9 combines with J gene TRBJ2-7, with 11 nucleotides matching TRBD2. J lost 3 bases, V lost 3 bases, and 17 bases had no gene match. CDR3 size: 19 residues. The germline V gene encodes CDR1 SGDLS and CDR2 YYNGEE.